This entry concerns a single T cell receptor beta chain. This record comes from a study of cytomegalovirus exposure and HLA in healthy donors. The PCR made use of 60 Vbeta and 13 Jbeta primers. Sequencing was performed with immunoSEQ multiplex PCR; in TCRdb, only in-frame clones are kept and a portion is missing. Found here are approximately 120,000 clones; the top ten clones hold less than 3.5%. With V trimmed by 2 bases and J by 4 bases, 7 bases remained unmatched. The CDR3 covers 16 residues. V is TRBV5-3 and J is TRBJ1-1; TRBD1 agrees at 11 bases. TRBV5-3 is marked as an open reading frame, function uncertain. The sample taken for sequencing was PBMCs. The receptor's source is a young man in good health and CMV-seronegative. The CDR3 DNA is TGTGCCAGAAGCTTCCAAGGACAGGGGGCGCGCACTGAAGCTTTCTTT. This sequence encodes CARSFQGQGARTEAFF.